There are a few counts of the clone carrying this TCR beta chain. Its antigen is undetermined. TCRdb analysed the 5' RACE reads with MiXCR anew, one entry per CDR3 protein. The sample records about 530,000 distinct CDR3 sequences, around 15% being singletons. The data were obtained in a study of identical twins. All of the donors were Caucasians in good health. General study points: Carriage of fewer insertions was seen in abundant cord blood beta clonotypes, whereas memory repertoires showed none. Twin-shared out-of-frame alpha sequences showed excess low generation probability.

The same specimen was also included in a second study, on yellow fever vaccine responses in identical twins. As that report states: Reports say the vaccine T cell response in twins looked partly convergent and partly personalized.

The sequencing input was CD4+ T cells sorted from blood. This TCR was recovered from a woman between 18 and 30 years old in good health.

CDR3 residues: CASSLHRYEQYF. In DNA, the CDR3 is TGTGCCAGCAGTTTACACAGATACGAGCAGTACTTC. The rearrangement links TRBV12-3 or TRBV12-4 to TRBJ2-7; no firm D call. The CDR3 runs 12 residues. Trimming cost V 2 bases and J 4 bases, with 6 bases left between them.